Listed below are T cell receptor beta chains from one sample, sequenced in a study of blood T cell repertoires in COVID-19. The assay was immunoSEQ multiplex PCR, and TCRdb's table has in-frame clones only and misses some. The repertoire includes about 250,000 clones, over 75% of them detected once, and about 4.3% sits in the top ten. Sequencing used PBMCs or T cells enriched from blood (not recorded which). These receptors originate from a woman aged 30 to 39 who had recovered from COVID-19. The CDR3 runs from the conserved cysteine through the conserved F or W. The order of the fields is D gene, clone size, J gene, V gene, CDR3 DNA, CDR3 protein. The D gene is left open where the match is weak. For some rows the clone size is stated as once, few or many, or as a class when expanded; others skip it.

TRBD2,-,TRBJ2-5,TRBV11-2,TGTGCCAGCAGCCCAGATGGAGCGGGGGTACAAGAGACCCAGTACTTC,CASSPDGAGVQETQYF
TRBD1,-,TRBJ1-3,TRBV3-1/TRBV3-2,TGTGCCAGCAGCCATCGCGGACAGGGCGGGGGAAACACCATATATTTT,CASSHRGQGGGNTIYF
TRBD1,once,TRBJ1-2,TRBV6-5,TGTGCCCGGCGGGACAGGGGACGACGGTATGGCTACACCTTC,CARRDRGRRYGYTF
-,-,TRBJ1-1,TRBV28,TGTGCCAGCAAAGCCCGGTCCGCCTTCACTGAAGCTTTCTTT,CASKARSAFTEAFF
TRBD1,-,TRBJ2-2,TRBV28,TGTGCCAGCAGTCCGGGACAGGGGCCCGGGGAGCTGTTTTTT,CASSPGQGPGELFF
-,-,TRBJ2-4,TRBV4-1,TGCGCCAGCAGCCAAGATTTACAGCTATTAACCAAAAACATTCAGTACTTC,CASSQDLQLLTKNIQYF
TRBD1,-,TRBJ2-2,TRBV5-1,TGCGCCAGCAGCTTGGAGCCGGGACAGGGGACCGGGGAGCTGTTTTTT,CASSLEPGQGTGELFF
-,-,TRBJ1-5,TRBV19,TGTGCCAGTAGTGCAGCGGGGGGGGTTTATAGCAATCAGCCCCAGCATTTT,CASSAAGGVYSNQPQHF
-,-,TRBJ2-7,TRBV19,TGTGCCAGTAGTATCGCCGGGGGTCCTCTCTACGAGCAGTACTTC,CASSIAGGPLYEQYF
-,-,TRBJ1-4,TRBV7-2,TGTGCCAGCAGCTTAGTCGGGGTCAGAGGTATCGAAAAACTGTTTTTT,CASSLVGVRGIEKLFF
-,-,TRBJ1-1,TRBV3-1/TRBV3-2,TGTGCCAGCAGCCAAGCAGGGGCAGTACTCGGGAACACTGAAGCTTTCTTT,CASSQAGAVLGNTEAFF
-,-,TRBJ2-6,TRBV7-7,TGTGCCAGCAGCCCCAATACGGTCTCTGGGGCCAACGTCCTGACTTTC,CASSPNTVSGANVLTF
-,-,TRBJ2-3,TRBV5-1,TGCGCCAGCAGCTCGGGGAAAACTAGCACAGATACGCAGTATTTT,CASSSGKTSTDTQYF
TRBD2,-,TRBJ2-3,TRBV19,TGTGCCAGTAACCCAAGGGCGGGAGCTACAGATACGCAGTATTTT,CASNPRAGATDTQYF
-,few,TRBJ1-4,TRBV28,TGTGCCAGCAGTTTGGCAGCACCAGGGATCAGGGGTGAAAAACTGTTTTTT,CASSLAAPGIRGEKLFF
-,once,TRBJ1-5,TRBV19,TGTGCCAGTAAAGAGGGGGGGGCAAGGGGCAATCAGCCCCAGCATTTT,CASKEGGARGNQPQHF
TRBD2,few,TRBJ2-7,TRBV6-1,TGTGCCAGCAGTGAATTGGCTAGCGGGAGGATCGAGCAGTACTTC,CASSELASGRIEQYF
-,once,TRBJ2-7,TRBV30,TGTGCCTGGGACAGCCCAGACGGCTACGAGCAGTACTTC,CAWDSPDGYEQYF
TRBD2,-,TRBJ2-3,TRBV5-4,TGTGCCAGCAGCCAGGGGACTAGCGGGGGGGCCGCAGATACGCAGTATTTT,CASSQGTSGGAADTQYF
TRBD2,-,TRBJ2-7,TRBV6-5,TGTGCCAGCCGGAGAGACGGACTAGCGGACTACGAGCAGTACTTC,CASRRDGLADYEQYF
TRBD2,-,TRBJ2-3,TRBV9,TGTGCCAGCAGCCCTCATTCCGGGACTAGCGCGAGCACAGATACGCAGTATTTT,CASSPHSGTSASTDTQYF
TRBD1,-,TRBJ1-4,TRBV25-1,TGTGCCAGCAGCGATCCGGGACAGGGAGAAAAACTGTTTTTT,CASSDPGQGEKLFF
-,few,TRBJ1-5,TRBV4-2,TGTGCCAGCAGCCAAGATGCCAGGCCCTCGTGGCAGCCCCAGCATTTT,CASSQDARPSWQPQHF
TRBD1,-,TRBJ1-5,TRBV5-8,TGTGCCAGCAGCACCGGACAGGGGGCGCTGGGCAATCAGCCCCAGCATTTT,CASSTGQGALGNQPQHF
-,once,TRBJ2-4,TRBV7-2,TGTGCCAGCAGCCCCCGACGGGGGGCCGAAAACATTCAGTACTTC,CASSPRRGAENIQYF
TRBD2,-,TRBJ2-1,TRBV14,TGTGCCAGTGGCGGGAGACATGAGCAGTTCTTC,CASGGRHEQFF
-,-,TRBJ2-3,TRBV1,TGCACCAGCAGCCATTACCCGAACATAGCGGGAGGGAGCACAGATACGCAGTATTTT,CTSSHYPNIAGGSTDTQYF
-,-,TRBJ1-2,TRBV6-5,TGTGCCAGCAGTTACGGAACGACAGGTGGTGGCTACACCTTC,CASSYGTTGGGYTF
TRBD1,-,TRBJ2-5,TRBV2,TGTGCCAGCAGAATGACAGGGACCCAGGAGACCCAGTACTTC,CASRMTGTQETQYF
TRBD2,-,TRBJ2-3,TRBV7-9,TGTGCCAGCAGCTTAGCACTAGCGGGAGGCACAGATACGCAGTATTTT,CASSLALAGGTDTQYF
TRBD1,-,TRBJ1-4,TRBV7-8,TGTGCCAGCAGCTTAGAGGACAGGGGGTTGAGGGGTGAAAAACTGTTTTTT,CASSLEDRGLRGEKLFF
TRBD2,-,TRBJ2-5,TRBV2,TGTGCCAGCAGTAGTAATAGCGGGAGGAGAGAGACCCAGTACTTC,CASSSNSGRRETQYF
-,-,TRBJ1-1,TRBV5-1,TGCGCCAGCAGCTTTGGCGCGGGAAACACTGAAGCTTTCTTT,CASSFGAGNTEAFF
-,-,TRBJ1-5,TRBV16,TGTGCCAGCAGCCGTAGTTTATTTTCGGACAGTCCAAATCAGCCCCAGCATTTT,CASSRSLFSDSPNQPQHF
TRBD2,-,TRBJ2-3,TRBV4-2,TGTGCCAGCAGCCTAGCGGGGGCCACAGATACGCAGTATTTT,CASSLAGATDTQYF
-,few,TRBJ1-3,TRBV10-3,TGTGCCATCAGCGACCCGGCGGTATACTCTGGAAACACCATATATTTT,CAISDPAVYSGNTIYF
TRBD1,few,TRBJ1-2,TRBV28,TGTGCCAGCAGTCGAGGGGGCAGTCGCAACTATGGCTACACCTTC,CASSRGGSRNYGYTF
-,-,TRBJ2-7,TRBV5-1,TGCGCCAGCAGCTTTTTCGGGGACTCAGGCGAAGAGCAGTACTTC,CASSFFGDSGEEQYF
-,-,TRBJ1-6,TRBV5-6,TGTGCCAGCAGCTTGTCTGGGGGCTGGTCACCCCTCCACTTT,CASSLSGGWSPLHF
-,once,TRBJ1-2,TRBV9,TGTGCCAGCAGCGTAGAGGGGGAAAGGGGTCCTGGCTACACCTTC,CASSVEGERGPGYTF